A single T cell receptor (beta chain) is shown here with its context. It has no known antigen specificity. No much larger clonotype is one base removed from it; base qualities were not supplied. The library relied on PCR. Sequenced using an Illumina HiSeq 2500. Molecular barcoding was employed in the preparation of TCR libraries, with unique molecular identifiers being used to normalize TCRbeta repertoire quantification. The public sequencing data were trimmed at Q25 with fastp and processed into clonotypes with MiXCR by TCRdb, which kept only in-frame beta chains. For every CDR3 protein sequence, its rows merge into one entry that carries the most common genes and DNA. The sample table records approximately 400,000 distinct CDR3 sequences; about a tenth of these occur just once. Clones ranked in the top ten supply roughly 5.1% of the sample. The data stem from a study of T-cell reconstitution after alpha-beta-depleted transplantation in children (dated by TCRdb to the mid-2010s). Context from the whole study: Using TCR repertoire profiling, the study followed T-cell immune reconstitution in a quantitative way in children after TCRalphabeta/CD19-depleted allogeneic hematopoietic cell transplantation.

After removal of 3 bases from V and 7 bases from J, the junction retains 7 bases not matched to a gene. Including cysteine and phenylalanine, the CDR3 has 15 amino acids. Kept here is only the CDR3 DNA, which spans 45 bases and is read in frame from base 1. As encoded in the germline V gene, CDR1 is ENHRY while CDR2 is SYGVKD. This receptor was identified in a human donor who donated a stem cell graft to a child with acute myeloid leukemia. The input for sequencing was PBMCs from the stem cell graft donor, taken from the stem cell graft. The V gene is TRBV10-3 and the J gene is TRBJ2-1; the junction holds 9 bases that match TRBD1. This receptor carries the CDR3 CAISDHGTGQNEQFF. DNA sequence: TGTGCCATCAGTGACCACGGGACAGGGCAGAATGAGCAGTTCTTC.